These T cell receptor beta chains were read from a single sample in a study of neoadjuvant anti-PD-1 for oral cavity cancer. The protocol was immunoSEQ multiplex PCR, while the TCRdb copy is restricted to in-frame clones and leaves out a portion. The data show about 61,000 clones, approximately 79% seen once. The specimen was PBMCs, collected before nivolumab (anti-PD-1) treatment. The receptors were sampled from a person aged 40-85 years with oral cavity squamous cell carcinoma. The CDR3 runs from the conserved cysteine through the conserved F or W. D genes are given only for firm matches. Clone size appears in some rows only: once, few, many, or a class for an expanded clone.

NA	TRBJ2-5	TRBD1	TRBV14	14	CASSLGQGRETQYF	TGTGCCAGCAGCCTCGGACAGGGGCGGGAGACCCAGTACTTC
few	TRBJ2-7	TRBD2	TRBV28	13	CASRSLSSGRALF	TGTGCCAGCAGAAGCCTTTCTAGCGGGAGGGCTTTATTC
medium-sized	TRBJ1-1	TRBD1	TRBV4-1	16	CASSQEGDRANTEAFF	TGCGCCAGCAGCCAAGAAGGGGACAGGGCGAACACTGAAGCTTTCTTT
few	TRBJ1-2	NA	TRBV14	14	CASSHGTTHYGYTF	TGTGCCAGCAGCCACGGGACCACTCACTATGGCTACACCTTC
NA	TRBJ1-1	NA	TRBV6-5	15	CASSRQALQNTEAFF	TGTGCCAGCAGTCGACAGGCACTCCAGAACACTGAAGCTTTCTTT
NA	TRBJ2-1	TRBD2	TRBV10-2	12	CASTWTSAEQFF	TGCGCCAGCACTTGGACTAGCGCTGAGCAGTTCTTC
few	TRBJ1-1	NA	TRBV21-1	16	CASNLMDRGGVTEAFF	TGTGCCAGCAACCTTATGGACCGCGGCGGGGTCACTGAAGCTTTCTTT
NA	TRBJ2-4	TRBD2	TRBV5-6	18	CASSLELLAGGTKNIQYF	TGTGCCAGCAGCTTGGAGTTGCTAGCGGGAGGCACCAAAAACATTCAGTACTTC
NA	TRBJ1-4	TRBD1	TRBV7-9	14	CASSPRDRGEKLFF	TGTGCCAGCAGCCCCCGGGACAGGGGCGAAAAACTGTTTTTT
few	TRBJ1-2	NA	TRBV6-5	15	CASSPLARANYGYTF	TGTGCCAGCAGTCCCCTTGCGAGGGCTAACTATGGCTACACCTTC
NA	TRBJ2-5	TRBD2	TRBV5-1	17	CASSTGTSGTAGETQYF	TGCGCCAGCAGCACTGGGACTAGCGGGACCGCGGGAGAGACCCAGTACTTC
once	TRBJ2-7	TRBD1	TRBV7-2	15	CASSVTGERSYEQYF	TGTGCCAGCAGCGTCACAGGGGAGAGGTCCTACGAGCAGTACTTC
NA	TRBJ1-5	NA	TRBV7-8	15	CASSLGPDSNQPQHF	TGTGCCAGCAGCTTAGGGCCGGACAGCAATCAGCCCCAGCATTTT
few	TRBJ2-7	NA	TRBV7-8	17	CASSLARMGAVSYEQYF	TGTGCCAGCAGCTTAGCGCGGATGGGAGCGGTCTCCTACGAGCAGTACTTC
NA	TRBJ2-7	NA	TRBV7-2	11	CASGGRGEQYF	TGTGCCAGCGGGGGGCGGGGAGAGCAGTACTTC
NA	TRBJ2-3	NA	TRBV7-2	13	CASREPGRNTQYF	TGTGCCAGCAGAGAGCCTGGGCGTAATACGCAGTATTTT
NA	TRBJ1-5	TRBD1	TRBV28	14	CASSGGQGSDSQHF	TGTGCCAGCAGTGGAGGACAGGGCTCCGATTCCCAGCATTTT
NA	TRBJ2-3	NA	TRBV7-9	14	CASSFSNEGDTQYF	TGTGCCAGCAGCTTTAGCAATGAAGGAGATACGCAGTATTTT
NA	TRBJ1-1	TRBD1	TRBV5-1	14	CASSTTGTNTEAFF	TGCGCCAGCAGCACGACAGGGACGAACACTGAAGCTTTCTTT
few	TRBJ1-6	NA	TRBV2	14	CASSPQGGNSPLHF	TGTGCCAGCAGTCCCCAAGGGGGGAATTCACCCCTCCACTTT
NA	TRBJ1-4	NA	TRBV6-5	16	CASSYLYGGGREKLFF	TGTGCCAGCAGTTACCTCTACGGGGGGGGCCGGGAAAAACTGTTTTTT
few	TRBJ1-6	NA	TRBV18	14	CASSPERQNSPLHF	TGTGCCAGCTCACCCGAGAGACAGAATTCACCCCTCCACTTT
NA	TRBJ1-5	NA	TRBV6-1	14	CASRGQGYNQPQHF	TGTGCCAGCAGGGGCCAGGGCTACAATCAGCCCCAGCATTTT
few	TRBJ1-1	TRBD1	TRBV10-2	12	CASSETGGQAFF	TGCGCCAGCAGTGAGACAGGGGGCCAAGCTTTCTTT
NA	TRBJ2-1	TRBD1	TRBV10-3	13	CATGTGAYNEQFF	TGTGCCACTGGGACAGGAGCCTACAATGAGCAGTTCTTC
NA	TRBJ2-4	NA	TRBV7-3	13	CASSPTSKNIQYF	TGTGCCAGCAGCCCGACTTCTAAAAACATTCAGTACTTC
once	TRBJ2-7	NA	TRBV15	13	CATSTQTGYEQYF	TGTGCCACCAGCACTCAAACCGGTTACGAGCAGTACTTC
NA	TRBJ2-1	TRBD2	TRBV6-1	16	CASSEGASGGINEQFF	TGTGCCAGCAGTGAAGGAGCTAGCGGGGGGATTAATGAGCAGTTCTTC
NA	TRBJ1-1	TRBD1	TRBV29-1	14	CSVLRTGGYTEAFF	TGCAGCGTACTACGGACAGGGGGGTACACTGAAGCTTTCTTT
NA	TRBJ2-3	TRBD2	TRBV5-1	19	CASSRALAGGKASTDTQYF	TGCGCCAGCAGCCGGGCCCTAGCGGGAGGGAAAGCTAGCACAGATACGCAGTATTTT
few	TRBJ2-2	TRBD1	TRBV5-1	15	CASRTGAGDTGELFF	TGCGCCAGCAGGACAGGGGCTGGTGACACCGGGGAGCTGTTTTTT
NA	TRBJ2-7	NA	TRBV6-6	15	CASSRQTVSSYEQYF	TGTGCCAGCAGCCGCCAGACGGTTAGCTCCTACGAGCAGTACTTC
NA	TRBJ2-2	NA	TRBV5-4	14	CASSLRGGTGELFF	TGTGCCAGCAGCTTGAGAGGGGGCACCGGGGAGCTGTTTTTT
few	TRBJ2-3	NA	TRBV20-1	11	CSASSTDTQYF	TGCAGTGCTAGCTCCACAGATACGCAGTATTTT
NA	TRBJ1-4	NA	TRBV5-6	15	CASSLKGRGREKLFF	TGTGCCAGCAGCTTGAAGGGAAGGGGAAGAGAAAAACTGTTTTTT
NA	TRBJ1-2	NA	TRBV28	14	CASSLPGYLNGYTF	TGTGCCAGCAGTTTACCGGGTTATCTCAATGGCTACACCTTC
NA	TRBJ2-3	NA	TRBV15	18	CATSREIEGLSATDTQYF	TGTGCCACCAGCAGAGAGATTGAGGGTTTATCGGCCACAGATACGCAGTATTTT
few	TRBJ1-6	NA	TRBV6-4	13	CASSDSRVGPLHF	TGTGCCAGCAGTGACTCGAGGGTAGGGCCCCTCCACTTT
NA	TRBJ1-6	NA	TRBV6-5	16	CASSYSRTAYNSPLHF	TGTGCCAGCAGTTACTCGAGGACAGCATATAATTCACCCCTCCACTTT
NA	TRBJ2-7	NA	TRBV9	14	CASSVAWGSYEQYF	TGTGCCAGCAGCGTGGCTTGGGGGAGTTACGAGCAGTACTTC
NA	TRBJ1-1	NA	TRBV28	14	CATTGPGRETEAFF	TGTGCCACTACGGGTCCCGGTCGGGAAACTGAAGCTTTCTTT
NA	TRBJ2-7	NA	TRBV7-3	14	CASSSTGIPHEQYF	TGTGCCAGCAGCTCAACAGGGATTCCCCACGAGCAGTACTTC
NA	TRBJ1-1	NA	TRBV20-1	11	CSAQKDGGAFF	TGCAGTGCCCAAAAGGACGGAGGGGCTTTCTTT
NA	TRBJ2-1	TRBD2	TRBV29-1	16	CSVPPPGAGAYNEQFF	TGCAGCGTTCCCCCCCCGGGAGCGGGAGCCTACAATGAGCAGTTCTTC
NA	TRBJ1-1	NA	TRBV29-1	12	CSVGTVEPEAFF	TGCAGCGTTGGGACCGTCGAGCCTGAAGCTTTCTTT
NA	TRBJ2-1	TRBD1	TRBV10-1	12	CASSEQGNEQFF	TGCGCCAGCAGTGAACAGGGGAATGAGCAGTTCTTC
NA	TRBJ2-7	NA	TRBV15	15	CATSRERGTFYEQYF	TGTGCCACCAGCAGAGAAAGAGGGACCTTCTACGAGCAGTACTTC
medium-sized	TRBJ1-2	NA	TRBV20-1	10	CSARDGGYTF	TGCAGTGCTAGGGACGGCGGCTACACCTTC
NA	TRBJ2-1	TRBD2	TRBV10-2	14	CASRSGALYNEQFF	TGCGCCAGCAGAAGCGGGGCACTTTACAATGAGCAGTTCTTC
few	TRBJ2-3	TRBD2	TRBV2	13	CASSYGSGGTQYF	TGTGCCAGCAGTTACGGGAGCGGGGGTACGCAGTATTTT
NA	TRBJ1-1	NA	TRBV30	13	CAWRITRNTEAFF	TGTGCCTGGAGAATAACAAGGAACACTGAAGCTTTCTTT
NA	TRBJ1-1	NA	TRBV10-1	16	CASSEFVTARGTEAFF	TGCGCCAGCAGTGAGTTTGTGACGGCCCGGGGCACTGAAGCTTTCTTT
NA	TRBJ2-7	NA	TRBV6-5	15	CASREVLGGRDEQYF	TGTGCCAGCAGGGAGGTCCTCGGAGGAAGGGACGAGCAGTACTTC
NA	TRBJ1-1	NA	TRBV7-2	15	CASSLGVHGNTEAFF	TGTGCCAGCAGCTTAGGGGTCCATGGGAACACTGAAGCTTTCTTT
NA	TRBJ1-5	NA	TRBV6-5	12	CASSPAGTPQHF	TGTGCCAGCAGCCCCGCAGGGACGCCCCAGCATTTT